The TCR beta chain described here comes from a study of cytomegalovirus exposure and HLA in healthy donors. The overall study: As an earlier analysis found, around 200 million T cells yielded approximately 100 million unique TCR beta sequences.

On this clone itself: Its specificity is unknown.

Primers included in the PCR were 60 Vbeta and 13 Jbeta primers. Assay: immunoSEQ multiplex PCR; the TCRdb copy retains only in-frame clones and omits some. Here the sample spans under 200,000 clones, 75% to 90% being singletons. Study-level points and caveats: TCR beta chain V- and J-gene trimming was linked, in a later analysis, to a missense variant in DCLRE1C. Most CMV-associated TCR beta chains were later found to appear HLA-restricted. Another analysis was done later, and it associated 16,951 TCR beta sequences with HLA alleles at 0.05 false discovery rate.

The CDR3 length is 16 residues. Germline loops: CDR1 MNHNS, CDR2 SASEGT. V was cut by 3 bases and J by 10 bases, with 24 bases left in between. The clonotype was recovered from a woman aged 25 to 39 in good health and CMV-seronegative. J is TRBJ1-2 and V is TRBV6-1, with D maybe TRBD1 (6 bases). The material sequenced was PBMCs. The CDR3 sequence is CASSEFTGQFGDVYTF. The CDR3 nucleotides are TGTGCCAGCAGTGAGTTTACAGGGCAATTTGGGGATGTCTACACCTTC.